This TCR beta chain stems from a study of CXCR3-negative and CXCR3-positive naive CD8 T cells. Regarding the study as a whole: Naive subsets were similarly diverse, while memory CD8+ repertoires were much less diverse. Similar TRBV-TRBJ gene usage was seen in naive CXCR3-negative and CXCR3-positive cells, but not in memory cells. Researchers report that CXCR3-positive naive cells carry more hydrophobic TRB CDR3s than CXCR3-negative naive cells.

In preparing the TRB cDNA libraries, 5' RACE with UMI labels was used. From its re-call of the 5' RACE reads, TCRdb lists each CDR3 protein once, without DNA. With under 150,000 distinct CDR3 sequences in the sample, the ten largest clones hold 0.59%. At a few hundred thousand cells each, triplicate sorts were carried out for each CD8+ T cell subset. CD45RO-CCR7+CD27+CD95- was the phenotype of naive CD8+ T cells. This CDR3 is 14 amino acids long. Germline CDR1 SNHLY, CDR2 FYNNEI. As regards this clonotype: Its antigen remains unknown.

The chain combines TRBV2 with TRBJ2-3; the TRBD1 assignment by TCRdb is unverifiable without DNA. This clonotype was obtained from a human donor in good health. Some clones in this sample may be carry-over from other donors' samples. Input material: naive CXCR3+ CD8+ T cells from blood. As for subset: CD45RO-CCR7+CD27+CD95- naive CD8+ T cells expressing CXCR3 (TNR3+). The CDR3 spells CASSEGTGADTQYF.